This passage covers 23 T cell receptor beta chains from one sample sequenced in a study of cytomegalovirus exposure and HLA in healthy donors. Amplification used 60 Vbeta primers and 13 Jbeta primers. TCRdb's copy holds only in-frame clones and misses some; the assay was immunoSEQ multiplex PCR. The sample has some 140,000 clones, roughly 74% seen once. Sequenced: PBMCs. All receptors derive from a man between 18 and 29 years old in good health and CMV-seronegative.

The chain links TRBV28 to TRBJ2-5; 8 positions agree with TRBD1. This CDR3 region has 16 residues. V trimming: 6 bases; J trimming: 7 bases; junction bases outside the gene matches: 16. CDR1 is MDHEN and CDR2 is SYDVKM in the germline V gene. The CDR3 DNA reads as TGTGCCAGCAGCTGGACACGGGACAGGCCTAGAGGGACCCAGTACTTC. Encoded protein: CASSWTRDRPRGTQYF. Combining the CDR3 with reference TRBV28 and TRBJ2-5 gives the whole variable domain DVKVTQSSRYLVKRTGEKVFLECVQDMDHENMFWYRQDPGLGLRLIYFSYDVKMKEKGDIPEGYSVSREKKERFSLILESASTNQTSMYLCASSWTRDRPRGTQYFGPGTRLLVL.

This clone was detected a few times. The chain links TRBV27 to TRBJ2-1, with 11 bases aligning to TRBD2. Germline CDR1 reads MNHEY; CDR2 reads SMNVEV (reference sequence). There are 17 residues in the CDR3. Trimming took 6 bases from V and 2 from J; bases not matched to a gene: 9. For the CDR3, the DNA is TGTGCCAGCAGCGGGACTAGCGGTGCTCTCGCCTACAATGAGCAGTTCTTC. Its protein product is CASSGTSGALAYNEQFF.

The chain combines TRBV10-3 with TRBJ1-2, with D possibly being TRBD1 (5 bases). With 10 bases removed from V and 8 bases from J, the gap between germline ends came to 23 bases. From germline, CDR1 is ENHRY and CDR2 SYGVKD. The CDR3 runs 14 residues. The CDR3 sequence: CATKPLDSGGGYTF. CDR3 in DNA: TGTGCCACCAAGCCTCTGGACTCGGGGGGGGGCTACACCTTC.

The CDR3 nucleotides read TGTGCCAGCAGCCAGGGCGGGACTGCACCAAGGGCCCAGTACTTC. Translating gives CASSQGGTAPRAQYF. This chain links TRBV28 with TRBJ2-5; a weak D match, TRBD2 (6 bases). The CDR3 is 15 residues long. Germline values: CDR1 MDHEN, CDR2 SYDVKM. V lost 6 bases and J 9 bases, leaving 23 bases between the germline ends.

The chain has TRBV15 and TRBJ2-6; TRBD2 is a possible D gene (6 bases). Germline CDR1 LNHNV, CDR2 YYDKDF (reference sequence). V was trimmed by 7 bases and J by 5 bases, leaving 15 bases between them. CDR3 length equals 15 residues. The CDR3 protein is CATNSGVKRANVLTF. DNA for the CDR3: TGTGCCACCAATTCGGGGGTTAAAAGGGCCAACGTCCTGACTTTC.

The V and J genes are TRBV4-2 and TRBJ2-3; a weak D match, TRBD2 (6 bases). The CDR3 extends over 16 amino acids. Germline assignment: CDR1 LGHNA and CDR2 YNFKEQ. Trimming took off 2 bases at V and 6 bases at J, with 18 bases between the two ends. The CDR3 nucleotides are TGTGCCAGCAGCCAATCGGGGCGGGGCGGTCGGGATACGCAGTATTTT. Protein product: CASSQSGRGGRDTQYF.

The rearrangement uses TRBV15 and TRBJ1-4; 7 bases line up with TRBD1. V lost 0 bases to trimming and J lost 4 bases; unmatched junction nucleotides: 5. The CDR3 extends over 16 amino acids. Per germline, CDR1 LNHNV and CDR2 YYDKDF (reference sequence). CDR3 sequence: CATSREGDSINEKLFF. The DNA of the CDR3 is TGTGCCACCAGCAGAGAAGGGGACAGCATTAATGAAAAACTGTTTTTT.

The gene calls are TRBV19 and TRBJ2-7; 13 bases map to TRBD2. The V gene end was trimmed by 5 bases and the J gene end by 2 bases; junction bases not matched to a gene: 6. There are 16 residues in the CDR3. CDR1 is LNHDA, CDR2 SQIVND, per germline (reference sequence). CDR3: CASSLSGTSGTYEQYF. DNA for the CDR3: TGTGCCAGTAGTTTATCCGGGACTAGCGGGACCTACGAGCAGTACTTC.

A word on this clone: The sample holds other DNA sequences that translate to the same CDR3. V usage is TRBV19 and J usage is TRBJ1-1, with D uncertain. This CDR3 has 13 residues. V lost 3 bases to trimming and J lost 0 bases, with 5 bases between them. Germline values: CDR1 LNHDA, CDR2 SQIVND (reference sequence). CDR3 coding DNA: TGTGCCAGTAGTATCTCGGTGAACACTGAAGCTTTCTTT. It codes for CASSISVNTEAFF.

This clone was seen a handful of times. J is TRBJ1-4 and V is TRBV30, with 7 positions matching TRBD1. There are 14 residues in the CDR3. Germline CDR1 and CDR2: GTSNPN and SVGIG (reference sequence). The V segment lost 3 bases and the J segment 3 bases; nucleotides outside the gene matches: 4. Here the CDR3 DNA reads TGTGCCTGGAGCCGACAGGGCGCTAATGAAAAACTGTTTTTT. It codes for CAWSRQGANEKLFF.

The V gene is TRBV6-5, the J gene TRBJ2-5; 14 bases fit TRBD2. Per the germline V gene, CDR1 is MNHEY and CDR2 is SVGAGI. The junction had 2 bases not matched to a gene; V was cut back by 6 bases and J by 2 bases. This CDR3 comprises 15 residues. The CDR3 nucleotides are TGTGCCAGCAGCGGACTAGCGGGGGGTCAAGAGACCCAGTACTTC. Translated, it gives CASSGLAGGQETQYF.

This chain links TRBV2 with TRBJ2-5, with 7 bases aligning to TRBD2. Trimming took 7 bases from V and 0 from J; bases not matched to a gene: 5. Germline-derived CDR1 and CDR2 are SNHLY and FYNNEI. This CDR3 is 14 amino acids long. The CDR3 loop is CASTLGLNQETQYF. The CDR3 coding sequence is TGTGCCAGCACCCTGGGACTAAACCAAGAGACCCAGTACTTC.

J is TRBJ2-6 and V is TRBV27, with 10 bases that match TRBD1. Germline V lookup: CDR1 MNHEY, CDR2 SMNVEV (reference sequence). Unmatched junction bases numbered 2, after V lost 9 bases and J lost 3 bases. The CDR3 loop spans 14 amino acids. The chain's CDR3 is CARGQGFGANVLTF. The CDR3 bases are TGTGCCAGGGGACAGGGGTTTGGGGCCAACGTCCTGACTTTC.

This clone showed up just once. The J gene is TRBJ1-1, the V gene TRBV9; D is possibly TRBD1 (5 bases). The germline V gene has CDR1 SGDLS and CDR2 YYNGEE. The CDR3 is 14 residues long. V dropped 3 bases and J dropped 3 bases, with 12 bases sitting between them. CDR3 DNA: TGTGCCAGCAGCGCCGACAGTCTGGACACTGAAGCTTTCTTT. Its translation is CASSADSLDTEAFF.

CDR3 sequence (DNA): TGTGCCAGTAGTATAGTAACAGGATATAGCAATCAGCCCCAGCATTTT. This translates into CASSIVTGYSNQPQHF. V usage is TRBV19 and J usage is TRBJ1-5, with TRBD1 as a possible D gene (5 bases). This CDR3 comprises 16 residues. Germline V gene lookup returns CDR1 LNHDA and CDR2 SQIVND (reference sequence). Trimming stripped 1 base from V and 0 bases from J, with 10 bases between.

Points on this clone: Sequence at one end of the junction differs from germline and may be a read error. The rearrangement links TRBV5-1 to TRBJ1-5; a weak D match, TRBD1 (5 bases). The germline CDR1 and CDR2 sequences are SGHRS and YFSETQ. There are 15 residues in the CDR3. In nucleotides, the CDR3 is TGCGCCAGCAGGGCTCAGGGACTCAAAAATCAGTCCCAGCATTTT. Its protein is CASRAQGLKNQSQHF.

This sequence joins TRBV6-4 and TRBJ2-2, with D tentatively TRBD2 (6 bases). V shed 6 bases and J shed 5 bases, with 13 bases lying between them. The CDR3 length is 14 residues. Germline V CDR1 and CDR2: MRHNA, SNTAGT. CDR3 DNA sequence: TGTGCCAGCAGCCCGGGAGCAGAGACCGGGGAGCTGTTTTTT. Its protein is CASSPGAETGELFF.

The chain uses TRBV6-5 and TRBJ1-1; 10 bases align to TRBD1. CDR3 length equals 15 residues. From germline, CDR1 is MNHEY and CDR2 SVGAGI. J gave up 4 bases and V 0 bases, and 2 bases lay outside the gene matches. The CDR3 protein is CASSYSGTGVTEAFF. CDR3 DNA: TGTGCCAGCAGTTACTCCGGGACAGGGGTCACTGAAGCTTTCTTT.

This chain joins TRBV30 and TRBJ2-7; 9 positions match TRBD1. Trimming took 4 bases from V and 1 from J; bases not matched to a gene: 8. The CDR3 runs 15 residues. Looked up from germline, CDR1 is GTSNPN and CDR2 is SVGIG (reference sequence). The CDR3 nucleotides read TGTGCCTGGATAGATGGACAGGGGCCTTCCTACGAGCAGTACTTC. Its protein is CAWIDGQGPSYEQYF.

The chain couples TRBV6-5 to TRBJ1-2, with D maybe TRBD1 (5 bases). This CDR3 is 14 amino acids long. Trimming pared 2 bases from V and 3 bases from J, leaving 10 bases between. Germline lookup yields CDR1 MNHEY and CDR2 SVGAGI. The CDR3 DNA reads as TGTGCCAGCAGTTACGGGCGGGGCGACTATGGCTACACCTTC. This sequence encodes CASSYGRGDYGYTF.

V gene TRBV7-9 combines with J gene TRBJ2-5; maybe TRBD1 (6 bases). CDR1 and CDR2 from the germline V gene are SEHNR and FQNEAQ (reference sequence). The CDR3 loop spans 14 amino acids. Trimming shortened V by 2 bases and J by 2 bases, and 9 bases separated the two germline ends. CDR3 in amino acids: CASSLRTEQETQYF. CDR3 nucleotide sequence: TGTGCCAGCAGCTTACGGACAGAGCAAGAGACCCAGTACTTC.

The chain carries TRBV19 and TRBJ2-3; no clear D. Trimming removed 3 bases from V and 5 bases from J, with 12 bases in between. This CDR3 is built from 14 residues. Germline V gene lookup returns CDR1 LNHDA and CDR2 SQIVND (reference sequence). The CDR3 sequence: CASSISGPEDTQYF. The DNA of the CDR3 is TGTGCCAGTAGTATCAGTGGGCCGGAAGATACGCAGTATTTT.

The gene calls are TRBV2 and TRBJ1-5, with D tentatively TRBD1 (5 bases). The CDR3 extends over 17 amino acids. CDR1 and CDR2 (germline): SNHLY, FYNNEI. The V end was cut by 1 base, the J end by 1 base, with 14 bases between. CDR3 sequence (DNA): TGTGCCAGCAGTGAAGGGTTTCGGGGACTGAGCAATCAGCCCCAGCATTTT. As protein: CASSEGFRGLSNQPQHF.